Shown below are 15 T cell receptor beta chains from a single sample sequenced in a study of Graves' ophthalmopathy and Graves' hyperthyroidism. RNA transcripts were the source from which TCR beta CDR3 regions were amplified. Investigators did first-round RT-PCR with HTBI primers, then second-round multiplex PCR. TCRdb reprocessed the multiplex PCR reads via MiXCR and lists one record per CDR3 protein. The data contain around 590,000 distinct CDR3 sequences, roughly 39% of them singletons. Sample: peripheral blood or thyroid tissue (not recorded which). The receptors derive from an adult man with Graves' hyperthyroidism.

Ten or more counts support this clonotype. The chain joins TRBV7-8 to TRBJ1-3; D remains ambiguous. Germline CDR1 is SGHVS and CDR2 is FQNEAQ. This CDR3 contains 16 residues. Trimming took 4 bases from V and 3 from J, leaving 16 bases between them. The CDR3 is CASSSLGGVGGNTIYF. DNA of the CDR3: TGTGCCAGCAGCTCCCTCGGCGGAGTCGGTGGAAACACCATATATTTT. The whole variable domain, remainder taken from reference TRBV7-8 and TRBJ1-3, is GAGVSQSPRYKVAKRGQDVALRCDPISGHVSLFWYQQALGQGPEFLTYFQNEAQLDKSGLPSDRFFAERPEGSVSTLKIQRTQQEDSAVYLCASSSLGGVGGNTIYFGEGSWLTVV.

This clonotype appeared many times. The rearrangement links TRBV7-8 to TRBJ1-1; weak D call: TRBD1 (5 bases). V dropped 3 bases and J dropped 3 bases, with 14 bases sitting between them. CDR3 length: 15 residues. In germline, CDR1 is SGHVS, CDR2 FQNEAQ. The CDR3 protein is CASSFLRGRHTEAFF. The CDR3 DNA reads TGTGCCAGCAGCTTCCTTCGGGGACGGCACACTGAAGCTTTCTTT. Looking up the rest from reference TRBV7-8 and TRBJ1-1 gives the full variable domain: GAGVSQSPRYKVAKRGQDVALRCDPISGHVSLFWYQQALGQGPEFLTYFQNEAQLDKSGLPSDRFFAERPEGSVSTLKIQRTQQEDSAVYLCASSFLRGRHTEAFFGQGTRLTVV.

In its sample, this clonotype was seen a few times. This chain uses TRBV28 with TRBJ2-7; tentatively, D is TRBD1 (6 bases). V gave up 5 bases and J gave up 5 bases, with 13 bases separating them. CDR3 length: 13 amino acids. In germline, CDR1 is MDHEN, CDR2 SYDVKM. CDR3 amino acids: CASSGRGVNEQYF. Here the CDR3 DNA reads TGTGCCAGCAGTGGCAGGGGTGTAAACGAGCAGTACTTC.

This clonotype was detected many times. The chain has TRBV20-1 and TRBJ1-5; D call uncertain. The germline V gene has CDR1 DFQATT and CDR2 SNEGSKA (reference sequence). Between the trimmed V and J ends, which lost 0 bases and 0 bases, there was a span of 9 bases. This CDR3 has 15 amino acids. CDR3 in amino acids: CSARDRSYSNQPQHF. CDR3 sequence (DNA): TGCAGTGCTAGAGATAGGAGTTATAGCAATCAGCCCCAGCATTTT.

The V call is TRBV7-6, the J call TRBJ1-2, with 7 bases that match TRBD1. The germline CDR1 and CDR2 sequences are SGHVS and FNYEAQ. The CDR3 sequence is 14 residues long. Trimming cost V 1 base and J 8 bases; bases outside gene matches: 7. DNA for the CDR3: TGTGCCAGCAGCTTAGGCATAGGGGGCAACGGCTACACCTTC. It is translated as CASSLGIGGNGYTF. Variable domain in full (rest from reference TRBV7-6 and TRBJ1-2): GAGVSQSPRYKVTKRGQDVALRCDPISGHVSLYWYRQALGQGPEFLTYFNYEAQQDKSGLPNDRFSAERPEGSISTLTIQRTEQRDSAMYRCASSLGIGGNGYTFGSGTRLTVV.

V gene TRBV29-1 combines with J gene TRBJ1-5, with 7 bases that match TRBD1. This CDR3 is built from 15 residues. Trimming cost V 0 bases and J 12 bases; bases outside gene matches: 14. Germline CDR1 reads SQVTM; CDR2 reads ANQGSEA. As DNA, the CDR3 is TGCAGCGTTGAAGATCCGCGGGGGATGGGGACAGACCAGCATTTT. Encoded protein: CSVEDPRGMGTDQHF.

At least ten counts were recorded for this clonotype. The genes are TRBV4-1 and TRBJ2-5; TRBD1 agrees at 11 bases. The germline gives CDR1 MGHRA, CDR2 YSYEKL. Trimming took 1 base from V and 4 from J; bases not matched to a gene: 5. This CDR3 contains 16 residues. CDR3 DNA sequence: TGCGCCAGCAGCCAAGCCGGACAGGGGGCCGGAGAGACCCAGTACTTC. Its protein is CASSQAGQGAGETQYF.

CDR3 in DNA: TGTGCCAGCAGCTTGATAGGGTACACTGAAGCTTTCTTT. This codes for CASSLIGYTEAFF. The chain combines TRBV5-4 with TRBJ1-1; no clear D. V shed 1 base and J shed 3 bases, with 7 bases lying between them. The length of the CDR3 is 13 residues. Germline V gene data show CDR1 as SGHNT and CDR2 as YYREEE (reference sequence).

The rearrangement joins TRBV12-5 to TRBJ2-6; the D call may be TRBD1 or TRBD2 (6 bases each). The CDR3 runs 18 residues. Per the germline V gene, CDR1 is LGHNT and CDR2 is FRNRAP. V gave up 0 bases and J gave up 4 bases, with 16 bases separating them. Here the CDR3 reads CASGLVGGSNWGANVLTF. The CDR3 nucleotides are TGTGCTAGTGGTTTGGTAGGGGGGAGTAATTGGGGGGCCAACGTCCTGACTTTC.

This clonotype was picked up a small number of times. The rearrangement uses TRBV6-5 and TRBJ2-3; 8 bases are a match to TRBD2. The CDR3 has 16 residues. Germline V gene sequence: CDR1 MNHEY, CDR2 SVGAGI. The V segment lost 2 bases and the J segment 7 bases; nucleotides outside the gene matches: 11. Here the CDR3 reads CASSYEGTSVLNTQYF. CDR3 DNA: TGTGCCAGCAGTTACGAAGGGACTAGTGTGTTAAATACGCAGTATTTT.

V usage is TRBV3-1 and J usage is TRBJ1-3; D is undetermined. The germline gives CDR1 LGHDT, CDR2 YNNKEL (reference sequence). This CDR3 comprises 13 residues. The V gene lost 6 bases and the J gene lost 0 bases, with 6 bases spanning the gap. The DNA for the CDR3 is TGTGCCAGCAGAAAACTCTCTGGAAACACCATATATTTT. Its translation: CASRKLSGNTIYF.

The chain links TRBV5-8 to TRBJ1-4; weak D call: TRBD1 (6 bases). V dropped 3 bases and J dropped 8 bases, with 11 bases sitting between them. The V gene's germline CDR1 is SGHTS and CDR2 YDEGEE. CDR3 length: 13 residues. The CDR3 sequence is CASSSGQREKLFF. In DNA form, the CDR3 reads TGTGCCAGCAGCTCTGGACAGAGGGAAAAACTGTTTTTT.

The V and J genes are TRBV2 and TRBJ1-6; D is uncertain. V dropped 5 bases and J dropped 2 bases, with 22 bases sitting between them. The length of the CDR3 is 19 residues. The germline gives CDR1 SNHLY, CDR2 FYNNEI. CDR3 protein: CASSRTSGSLRTYNSPLHF. The CDR3 DNA is TGTGCCAGCAGTAGGACTAGCGGGAGTCTGAGAACCTATAATTCACCCCTCCACTTT.

V and J are TRBV28 and TRBJ2-5; 7 bases match TRBD2. Per germline, CDR1 MDHEN and CDR2 SYDVKM. Trimming removed 6 bases from V and 5 bases from J; junction bases left unmatched: 12. The CDR3 spans 15 residues. CDR3 protein: CASRPPPMGGETQYF. As DNA, the CDR3 is TGTGCCAGCAGACCGCCTCCCATGGGAGGGGAGACCCAGTACTTC.

This clonotype came up a few times. The V and J genes are TRBV7-9 and TRBJ1-5, with 7 positions matching TRBD1. V trimming: 0 bases; J trimming: 9 bases; junction bases outside the gene matches: 14. The CDR3 has 17 amino acids. The germline V gene has CDR1 SEHNR and CDR2 FQNEAQ (reference sequence). This chain's CDR3 is CASSLAGLGGALTPQHF. The CDR3 DNA is TGTGCCAGCAGCTTAGCTGGTTTAGGGGGCGCGTTGACGCCCCAGCATTTT. Full variable domain (missing parts from reference TRBV7-9 and TRBJ1-5): DTGVSQNPRHKITKRGQNVTFRCDPISEHNRLYWYRQTLGQGPEFLTYFQNEAQLEKSRLLSDRFSAERPKGSFSTLEIQRTEQGDSAMYLCASSLAGLGGALTPQHFGDGTRLSIL.